These T cell receptor beta chains were read from a single sample in a study of blood T cells in healthy people across ages. TCRdb processed the 5' RACE reads anew with MiXCR; each CDR3 protein has one entry. The sample carries about 800,000 distinct CDR3 sequences, about 25% recorded once. This same sample was also part of a study on T cells of mothers and their children.

Sequencing used blood. The receptors were sampled from a boy aged 5-17 years in good health. The CDR3 runs from the conserved cysteine through the conserved F or W. The order of the fields is V gene, J gene, CDR3 protein.

TRBV12-3/TRBV12-4,TRBJ2-7,CASSLVEGTGEYEQYF
TRBV9,TRBJ2-5,CASSSLHSAQETQYF
TRBV29-1,TRBJ2-5,CSVVLLGAGQEETQYF
TRBV6-2/TRBV6-3,TRBJ2-5,CASSYDGGRETQYF
TRBV6-2/TRBV6-3,TRBJ2-3,CASSWLAGGPADTQYF
TRBV7-9,NA,CASSSAQVSSYEQYF
TRBV20-1,TRBJ1-5,CSARAGAENQPQHF
TRBV20-1,TRBJ1-3,CSARDPDWDSGNTIYF
TRBV20-1,NA,CSADRGRGYEQYF
TRBV5-1,TRBJ1-5,CASSPDRSSGQPQHF
TRBV29-1,TRBJ1-2,CSAAENYGYTF
TRBV11-2,TRBJ2-3,CASSLGQGAGTDTQYF
TRBV29-1,NA,CSVYDSSSYEQYF
TRBV6-5,TRBJ1-1,CASSSLGENTEAFF
TRBV19,TRBJ2-3,CASTETWDGRDTQCF
TRBV6-1,TRBJ2-5,CAGRWSEQETQYF
TRBV23-1,TRBJ1-2,CASSPGTETRLYGYTF
TRBV6-2/TRBV6-3,TRBJ2-3,CASSYGAGGGDTQYF
TRBV29-1,TRBJ2-2,CRGTSKSTGELFF
TRBV7-6,TRBJ2-3,CASSFGGRLGISTDTQYF
TRBV7-9,TRBJ2-2,CAGSLSGAGELFF
TRBV6-2/TRBV6-3,TRBJ2-7,CASSYSGGEGGNEQYF
TRBV29-1,NA,CSVGPGDEQFF
TRBV5-1,TRBJ2-5,CASRGSFGQRETQYF
TRBV6-2/TRBV6-3,TRBJ2-1,CASSYGTSDNEQFF
TRBV7-9,TRBJ2-1,CASSLAGGKGWGNEQFF
TRBV28,TRBJ2-7,CASKPGRIYEQYF
TRBV29-1,TRBJ2-7,CSVEDGTSGSRGGYEQYF
TRBV20-1,TRBJ2-2,CSARGQGDTGELFF
TRBV7-3,TRBJ2-5,CASSPTGATYNEQYF
TRBV29-1,TRBJ1-2,CSVERTGVDYTF
TRBV29-1,TRBJ1-1,CSLAQGMNTEAFF
TRBV11-2,TRBJ2-7,CTSSSRQDRGLYEQYF
TRBV25-1,TRBJ2-7,CASSESGGGQGSYEQYF
TRBV3-1,TRBJ2-7,CASSQGRHPPYEQYF
TRBV6-6,TRBJ1-6,CASSYSSPIYNSPLHF
TRBV5-1,TRBJ2-3,CASSLRTGGSDTQYF
TRBV9,TRBJ2-1,CASSPGGYEQFF
TRBV7-7,TRBJ2-1,CASSLNGIPDEQFF
TRBV5-8,TRBJ2-5,CASSSKLTATGTAKETQYF
TRBV5-1,TRBJ2-7,CASSLSISYEQYF